These 28 T cell receptor beta chains were sequenced from one sample in a study of T cells in localized non-small cell lung cancer. The protocol was immunoSEQ multiplex PCR, while the TCRdb copy is restricted to in-frame clones and leaves out a portion. The sample carries approximately 34,000 clones, 90% to 95% recorded once. The specimen comprised peripheral blood, sampled before any cancer treatment. Receptor source: a female donor older than 55 with stage I lung adenocarcinoma.

The chain links TRBV6-5 to TRBJ1-1, with 7 positions matching TRBD1. CDR1 and CDR2 (germline): MNHEY, SVGAGI. This CDR3 is 14 amino acids long. V was clipped by 5 bases and J by 1 base; unmatched bases: 4. The CDR3 coding sequence is TGTGCCAGCAGTGGGCGGACAGGGAACACTGAAGCTTTCTTT. Its protein is CASSGRTGNTEAFF.

This rearrangement joins TRBV7-2 to TRBJ2-3, with 8 bases that match TRBD2. Germline CDR1 and CDR2: SGHTA and FQGNSA. Unmatched junction bases numbered 20, after V lost 4 bases and J lost 5 bases. This CDR3 has 19 amino acids. The CDR3 coding sequence is TGTGCCAGCAGCTCCAGAGGGAGCGGGAGCGGGGGCATTGTAGATACGCAGTATTTT. This translates into CASSSRGSGSGGIVDTQYF.

The chain carries TRBV15 and TRBJ2-1, with TRBD2 matching 7 bases. With V trimmed by 8 bases and J by 15 bases, 28 bases remained unmatched. Per germline, CDR1 LNHNV and CDR2 YYDKDF (reference sequence). The CDR3 has 17 residues. CDR3 nucleotides: TGTGCCACCGGGGAGGGCAAAGTATATAGACTAGAGAATTTCGCGTTCTTC. Its translation is CATGEGKVYRLENFAFF.

The J gene is TRBJ1-5, the V gene TRBV7-9, with a tentative D call TRBD1 (5 bases). The germline V gene has CDR1 SEHNR and CDR2 FQNEAQ (reference sequence). This CDR3 region has 18 residues. The germline V and J ends were trimmed by 5 bases and 2 bases, with 22 bases remaining between them. CDR3 DNA sequence: TGTGCCAGCAGCCTAGATCCCGGGGGGGGACTTGGCAATCAGCCCCAGCATTTT. The encoded protein is CASSLDPGGGLGNQPQHF.

The CDR3 reads CASSPGGGQFSSYNEQFF. The CDR3, as DNA: TGCGCCAGCAGCCCGGGGGGGGGACAGTTCAGCTCCTACAATGAGCAGTTCTTC. The chain has TRBV4-3 and TRBJ2-1, with D possibly being TRBD2 (8 bases). The V end lost 4 bases, the J end lost 0 bases, and 19 bases lay between the germline ends. Germline V gives CDR1 LGHNA, CDR2 YSLEER. CDR3 length: 18 amino acids.

The rearrangement links TRBV7-3 to TRBJ1-2; D is ambiguous. The ends were cut back, 2 bases at V and 5 bases at J, with 6 bases in the middle. Germline lookup yields CDR1 SGHTA and CDR2 FQGTGA. This CDR3 contains 12 residues. CDR3 loop: CASSLDGYGYTF. The CDR3, as DNA: TGTGCCAGCAGCTTAGACGGTTATGGCTACACCTTC.

V and J are TRBV7-2 and TRBJ2-3; D remains ambiguous. Trimming left V 7 bases short and J 2 bases short, with 16 bases between. This CDR3 has 15 residues. Looked up from germline, CDR1 is SGHTA and CDR2 is FQGNSA. The CDR3 DNA sequence: TGTGCCAGCAAAGTGGAGCCCTCCTCCACAGATACGCAGTATTTT. Its translation is CASKVEPSSTDTQYF.

V and J are TRBV6-5 and TRBJ2-3, with D possibly matching TRBD2 (6 bases). The CDR3 length is 12 residues. Trimming removed 5 bases from V and 4 bases from J, with 7 bases in between. Germline V CDR1 and CDR2: MNHEY, SVGAGI. This chain's CDR3 is CASSRGADTQYF. In nucleotides, the CDR3 is TGTGCCAGCAGTCGCGGGGCAGATACGCAGTATTTT.

This clone was seen more than once but under ten times. The chain is built from TRBV6-1 and TRBJ2-7; 8 nucleotides align to TRBD1. This CDR3 contains 14 residues. From germline, CDR1 is MNHNS and CDR2 SASEGT. Trimming took 5 bases from V and 3 from J; bases not matched to a gene: 6. CDR3 sequence: CASSLQGVGYEQYF. The CDR3 DNA is TGTGCCAGCAGTCTACAGGGGGTTGGCTACGAGCAGTACTTC.

J is TRBJ1-4 and V is TRBV19; no reliable D call. This CDR3 has 16 residues. Germline V CDR1 and CDR2: LNHDA, SQIVND (reference sequence). The ends were cut back, 3 bases at V and 3 bases at J, with 14 bases in the middle. The DNA for the CDR3 is TGTGCCAGTAGTATTCGGCGGTCTGGGGCTAATGAAAAACTGTTTTTT. This sequence encodes CASSIRRSGANEKLFF.

The chain has TRBV5-1 and TRBJ2-5; 10 nucleotides line up with TRBD2. V lost 3 bases and J lost 5; bases outside the gene matches: 10. Germline V gene data show CDR1 as SGHRS and CDR2 as YFSETQ. The CDR3 is 16 residues long. The CDR3 DNA sequence: TGCGCCAGCAGCTCAGCTAGCGGGGGAGGGAAGGAGACCCAGTACTTC. The encoded protein is CASSSASGGGKETQYF.

This CDR3 is CASTGTAVNEKLFF. CDR3 nucleotides: TGTGCCAGCACTGGGACAGCTGTTAATGAAAAACTGTTTTTT. This chain joins TRBV28 and TRBJ1-4; TRBD1 matches at 7 bases. The CDR3 is 14 amino acids. Unmatched junction bases numbered 6, after V lost 7 bases and J lost 4 bases. Germline V gives CDR1 MDHEN, CDR2 SYDVKM.

The chain joins TRBV9 to TRBJ2-2, with TRBD1 as a possible D gene (6 bases). CDR1 and CDR2 from the germline V gene are SGDLS and YYNGEE. This CDR3 comprises 16 residues. V was pared by 2 bases and J by 6 bases, with 17 bases between. The CDR3: CASSVADRAVSGELFF. Here the CDR3 DNA reads TGTGCCAGCAGCGTGGCGGACAGAGCTGTTTCCGGGGAGCTGTTTTTT. Combining the CDR3 with reference TRBV9 and TRBJ2-2 gives the whole variable domain DSGVTQTPKHLITATGQRVTLRCSPRSGDLSVYWYQQSLDQGLQFLIQYYNGEERAKGNILERFSAQQFPDLHSELNLSSLELGDSALYFCASSVADRAVSGELFFGEGSRLTVL.

This chain joins TRBV6-1 and TRBJ1-4; D ambiguous. The CDR3 length is 14 residues. CDR1 is MNHNS, CDR2 SASEGT, per germline. V lost 2 bases and J 8 bases, leaving 12 bases between the germline ends. The CDR3 DNA sequence: TGTGCCAGCAGTGAACATACGGTGGGGGAAAAACTGTTTTTT. This encodes CASSEHTVGEKLFF.

The chain has TRBV7-6 and TRBJ2-1, with TRBD1 identical over 9 bases. CDR1 is SGHVS and CDR2 is FNYEAQ in the germline V gene. V was pared by 1 base and J by 5 bases, with 3 bases of the junction left unmatched. This CDR3 contains 15 residues. The CDR3 bases are TGTGCCAGCAGCTTAGGACAGGGGGTGGACAATGAGCAGTTCTTC. Its translation: CASSLGQGVDNEQFF.

The V gene is TRBV5-1, the J gene TRBJ2-5; D possibly uses TRBD1 or TRBD2 (6 bases each). In germline, CDR1 is SGHRS, CDR2 YFSETQ. The length of the CDR3 is 14 residues. Trimming removed 4 bases from V and 4 bases from J, with 14 bases in between. This CDR3 is CASSPREGGETQYF. The CDR3 DNA is TGCGCCAGCAGCCCGAGAGAGGGGGGAGAGACCCAGTACTTC.

The V call is TRBV27, the J call TRBJ2-1; 8 nucleotides line up with TRBD1. Germline V gene data show CDR1 as MNHEY and CDR2 as SMNVEV (reference sequence). After removal of 3 bases from V and 9 bases from J, the junction contained 7 bases not matched to a gene. This CDR3 contains 14 residues. The CDR3 region is CASSLGTGGGEQFF. The CDR3 bases are TGTGCCAGCAGTTTGGGGACAGGAGGAGGTGAGCAGTTCTTC.

This clone showed up just once. J is TRBJ1-4 and V is TRBV7-9; possibly TRBD1 for D (6 bases). Germline-derived CDR1 and CDR2 are SEHNR and FQNEAQ (reference sequence). The V and J ends lost 5 bases and 8 bases respectively, with 15 bases between them. The CDR3 length is 14 residues. The chain's CDR3 is CASSGTGRNEKLFF. In DNA, the CDR3 is TGTGCCAGCAGCGGTACAGGGAGGAACGAAAAACTGTTTTTT.

The chain combines TRBV28 with TRBJ2-1, with D perhaps TRBD2 (6 bases). This CDR3 has 13 residues. Trimming took 6 bases from V and 5 from J, leaving 11 bases between them. From germline, CDR1 is MDHEN and CDR2 SYDVKM. CDR3 sequence reads: CASSAGGNNEQFF. DNA of the CDR3: TGTGCCAGCAGCGCTGGGGGGAACAATGAGCAGTTCTTC.

This chain connects TRBV5-5 to TRBJ1-2; D might be TRBD1 (5 bases). The CDR3 runs to 16 residues. V was trimmed by 1 base and J by 0 bases, leaving 13 bases between them. Germline V gene lookup returns CDR1 SGHKS and CDR2 YYEKEE (reference sequence). The CDR3 loop is CASSLSPEGTNYGYTF. The CDR3 DNA follows: TGTGCCAGCAGCTTGTCGCCTGAGGGGACTAACTATGGCTACACCTTC.

The rearrangement links TRBV6-6 to TRBJ1-6, with D unresolved. V was cut by 2 bases and J by 9 bases, with 14 bases left in between. Germline lookup yields CDR1 MNHNY and CDR2 SVGAGI (reference sequence). The CDR3 contains 15 residues. The CDR3 protein is CASSYDGPRGSPLHF. The CDR3 DNA reads as TGTGCCAGCAGTTACGACGGGCCGCGAGGTTCACCCCTCCACTTT.

V and J are TRBV7-6 and TRBJ1-3; 9 nucleotides line up with TRBD1. The CDR3 is 16 amino acids. The ends lost 5 bases at V and 2 bases at J; junction bases unmatched: 7. Germline CDR1 is SGHVS and CDR2 is FNYEAQ. The CDR3 region is CASSRWGQGAGNTIYF. The CDR3 coding sequence is TGTGCCAGCAGCCGCTGGGGACAGGGTGCTGGAAACACCATATATTTT.

This clone appeared once. This sequence joins TRBV4-3 and TRBJ2-5; TRBD2 might be the D (6 bases). Trimming removed 3 bases at V and 5 bases at J, with 10 bases between. The CDR3 spans 13 residues. CDR1 is LGHNA and CDR2 is YSLEER in the germline V gene. The CDR3 sequence: CASSQRDRETQYF. The CDR3 region has the DNA TGCGCCAGCAGCCAGCGGGACCGGGAGACCCAGTACTTC.

V gene TRBV9 combines with J gene TRBJ2-3; TRBD2 matches 11 bases. This CDR3 has 17 residues. Germline assignment: CDR1 SGDLS and CDR2 YYNGEE. V dropped 4 bases and J dropped 3; count of bases not matched to a gene: 10. DNA of the CDR3: TGTGCCAGCAGCCCCCGAGTAGCGGGGGGGCCAACAGATACGCAGTATTTT. It yields the protein CASSPRVAGGPTDTQYF. Full variable domain (outside the CDR3, taken from reference TRBV9 and TRBJ2-3): DSGVTQTPKHLITATGQRVTLRCSPRSGDLSVYWYQQSLDQGLQFLIQYYNGEERAKGNILERFSAQQFPDLHSELNLSSLELGDSALYFCASSPRVAGGPTDTQYFGPGTRLTVL.

The chain couples TRBV9 to TRBJ2-1; a possible D gene is TRBD1 (6 bases). Germline CDR1 reads SGDLS; CDR2 reads YYNGEE. V was clipped by 4 bases and J by 9 bases, with 20 bases between them. This CDR3 has 15 amino acids. The CDR3 DNA sequence: TGTGCCAGCAGCCCAGGGGTCTTGCGGGCCCGTGAGCAGTTCTTC. Translating gives CASSPGVLRAREQFF.

Here the CDR3 DNA reads TGTGCCAGCAGCTTAGGGCAGCAGGAGACCACAGATACGCAGTATTTT. Its translation is CASSLGQQETTDTQYF. The chain joins TRBV11-3 to TRBJ2-3; D remains ambiguous. The CDR3 runs to 16 residues. Germline CDR1 and CDR2: SGHNT and YENEEA. V was cut by 1 base and J by 2 bases, with 13 bases left in between.

The CDR3 DNA sequence: TGTGCCAGTAGTACGGTGATTGCAACTAATGAAAAACTGTTTTTT. It yields the protein CASSTVIATNEKLFF. The chain joins TRBV19 to TRBJ1-4, with D unclear. The ends were cut back, 4 bases at V and 0 bases at J, with 9 bases in the middle. This CDR3 contains 15 residues. Per germline, CDR1 LNHDA and CDR2 SQIVND (reference sequence).

The chain is built from TRBV6-1 and TRBJ2-1; TRBD2 is a possible D gene (6 bases). CDR1 and CDR2 from the germline V gene are MNHNS and SASEGT. Trimming cost V 6 bases and J 8 bases, with 20 bases left between them. This CDR3 has 15 amino acids. CDR3: CASSPWSGQGYEQFF. CDR3 in DNA: TGTGCCAGCAGCCCTTGGAGCGGGCAAGGTTATGAGCAGTTCTTC.